This T cell receptor (beta chain) comes out of a study of human T cells and chemical hapten exposure. Overall study: DPC 0.01% went on the upper back by patch test, with reading at 6 days.

Described time point: patch test 1, 2 weeks after DPC sensitization. Treatment here: therapeutic diphenylcyclopropenone sensitization with weekly scalp DPC. Blood collection took place prior to placing each patch test. The study used a library that attached unique molecular identifiers to individual cDNA molecules. TCRdb reanalysed the RACE reads using MiXCR and keeps one entry per CDR3 protein. Here the sample spans some 87,000 distinct CDR3 sequences, approximately 10% being singletons. This clonotype was found a few times. V was trimmed by 6 bases and J by 7 bases, leaving 16 bases between them. Germline assignment: CDR1 SGHTA and CDR2 FQGNSA. This CDR3 has 14 amino acids.

The clonotype comes from a woman between 45 and 65 years old with alopecia areata. Some clones in this sample may be carry-over from other donors' samples. Sequenced here: whole blood, sampled in connection with sensitization to the hapten diphenylcyclopropenone (DPC). The gene calls are TRBV7-2 and TRBJ1-5; D perhaps matches TRBD1 (5 bases). CDR3 amino acids: CASSQPGIRQPQHF. As DNA, the CDR3 is TGTGCCAGCAGTCAACCAGGGATTCGACAGCCCCAGCATTTT.